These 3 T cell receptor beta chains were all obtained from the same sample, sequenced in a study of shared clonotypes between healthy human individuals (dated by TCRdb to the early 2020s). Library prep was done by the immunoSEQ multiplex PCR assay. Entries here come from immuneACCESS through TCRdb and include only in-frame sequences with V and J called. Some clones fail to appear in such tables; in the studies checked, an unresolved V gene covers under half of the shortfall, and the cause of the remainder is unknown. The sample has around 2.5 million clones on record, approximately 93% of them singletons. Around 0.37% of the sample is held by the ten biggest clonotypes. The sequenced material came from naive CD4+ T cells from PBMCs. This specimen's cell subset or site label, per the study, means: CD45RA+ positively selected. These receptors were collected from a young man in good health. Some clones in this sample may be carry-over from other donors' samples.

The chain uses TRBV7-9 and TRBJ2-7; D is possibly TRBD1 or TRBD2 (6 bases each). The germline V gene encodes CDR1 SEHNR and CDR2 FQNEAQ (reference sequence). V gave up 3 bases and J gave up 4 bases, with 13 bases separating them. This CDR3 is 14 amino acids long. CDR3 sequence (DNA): TGTGCCAGCAGCTTCAGTGGAGGGGGGTACGAGCAGTACTTC. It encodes CASSFSGGGYEQYF.

CDR3 region: CARNHIPGPGPYEQYF. The CDR3 nucleotides are TGTGCCAGAAACCACATCCCGGGGCCGGGCCCCTACGAGCAGTACTTC. This chain connects TRBV5-3 to TRBJ2-7; D may match TRBD1 or TRBD2 (5 bases each). TRBV5-3 is classed as an ORF, of uncertain function. Trimming shortened V by 6 bases and J by 2 bases, and 21 bases separated the two germline ends. The CDR3 runs to 16 residues.

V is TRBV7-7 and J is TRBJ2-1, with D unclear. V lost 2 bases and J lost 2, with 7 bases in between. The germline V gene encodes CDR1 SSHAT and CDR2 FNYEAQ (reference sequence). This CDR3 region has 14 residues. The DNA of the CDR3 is TGTGCCAGCAGCTTATCGGCAGCCTACAATGAGCAGTTCTTC. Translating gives CASSLSAAYNEQFF.